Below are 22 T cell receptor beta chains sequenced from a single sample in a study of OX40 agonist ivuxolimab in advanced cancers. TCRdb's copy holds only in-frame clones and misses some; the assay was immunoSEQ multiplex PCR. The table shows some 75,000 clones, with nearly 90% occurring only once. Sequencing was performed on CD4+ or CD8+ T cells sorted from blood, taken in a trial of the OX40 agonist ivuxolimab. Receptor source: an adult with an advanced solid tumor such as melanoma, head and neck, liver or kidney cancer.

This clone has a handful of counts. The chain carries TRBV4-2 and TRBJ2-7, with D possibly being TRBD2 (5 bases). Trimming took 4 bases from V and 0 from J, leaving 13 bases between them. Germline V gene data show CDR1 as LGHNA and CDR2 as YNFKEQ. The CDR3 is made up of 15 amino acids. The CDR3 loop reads CASSLGKRLSYEQYF. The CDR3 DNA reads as TGTGCCAGCAGCCTAGGGAAGCGGCTCTCCTACGAGCAGTACTTC.

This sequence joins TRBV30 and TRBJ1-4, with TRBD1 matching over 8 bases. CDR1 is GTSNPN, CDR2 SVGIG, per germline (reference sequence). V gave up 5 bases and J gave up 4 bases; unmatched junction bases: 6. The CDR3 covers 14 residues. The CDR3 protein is CAWGTGGGNEKLFF. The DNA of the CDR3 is TGTGCCTGGGGTACAGGGGGAGGTAATGAAAAACTGTTTTTT.

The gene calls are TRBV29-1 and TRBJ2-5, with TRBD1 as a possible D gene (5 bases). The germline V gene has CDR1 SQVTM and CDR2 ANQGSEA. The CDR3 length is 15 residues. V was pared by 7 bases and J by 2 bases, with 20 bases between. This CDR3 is CSADTRSRVQETQYF. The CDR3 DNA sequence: TGCAGCGCCGACACGAGGTCCAGGGTTCAAGAGACCCAGTACTTC.

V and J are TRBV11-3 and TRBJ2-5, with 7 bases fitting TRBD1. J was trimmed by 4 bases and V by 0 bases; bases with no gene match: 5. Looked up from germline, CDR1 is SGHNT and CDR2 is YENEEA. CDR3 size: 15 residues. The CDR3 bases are TGTGCCAGCAGCTTAGATGGCGCAGGGGGAGAGACCCAGTACTTC. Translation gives CASSLDGAGGETQYF.

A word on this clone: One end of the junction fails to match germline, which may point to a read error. CDR3 loop: CAGSTHFGGGAEAFF. The CDR3 coding sequence is TGTGCCGGCAGTACACACTTCGGTGGGGGGGCTGAAGCTTTCTTT. The chain couples TRBV27 to TRBJ1-1, with a tentative D call TRBD1 (5 bases). The CDR3 sequence is 15 residues long. Germline values: CDR1 MNHEY, CDR2 SMNVEV (reference sequence).

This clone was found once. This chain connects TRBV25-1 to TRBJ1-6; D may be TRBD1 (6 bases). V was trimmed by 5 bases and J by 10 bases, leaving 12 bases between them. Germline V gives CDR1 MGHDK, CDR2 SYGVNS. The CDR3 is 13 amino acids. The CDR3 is CASSPRGRSPLHF. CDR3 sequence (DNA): TGTGCCAGCAGTCCCAGGGGACGCTCACCCCTCCACTTT.

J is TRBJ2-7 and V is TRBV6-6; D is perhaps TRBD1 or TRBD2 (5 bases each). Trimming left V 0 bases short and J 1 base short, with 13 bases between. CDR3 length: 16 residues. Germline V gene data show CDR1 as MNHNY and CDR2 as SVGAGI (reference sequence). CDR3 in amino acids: CASSYSAGSLSYEQYF. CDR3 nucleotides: TGTGCCAGCAGTTACTCGGCAGGGAGTCTTTCCTACGAGCAGTACTTC.

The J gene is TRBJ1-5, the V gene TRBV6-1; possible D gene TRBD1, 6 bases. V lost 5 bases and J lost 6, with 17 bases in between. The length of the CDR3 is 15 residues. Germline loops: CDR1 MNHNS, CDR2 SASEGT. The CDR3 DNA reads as TGTGCCAGCAGTCGGAGAGGGGGGGGCGGTCAGCCCCAGCATTTT. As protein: CASSRRGGGGQPQHF.

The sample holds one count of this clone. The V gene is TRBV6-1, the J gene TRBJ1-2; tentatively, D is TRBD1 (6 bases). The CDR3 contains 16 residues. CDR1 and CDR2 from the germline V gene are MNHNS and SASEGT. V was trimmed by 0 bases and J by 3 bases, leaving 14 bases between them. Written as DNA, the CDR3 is TGTGCCAGCAGTGAAGCGTGGGACAAAGGGGACTATGGCTACACCTTC. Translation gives CASSEAWDKGDYGYTF.

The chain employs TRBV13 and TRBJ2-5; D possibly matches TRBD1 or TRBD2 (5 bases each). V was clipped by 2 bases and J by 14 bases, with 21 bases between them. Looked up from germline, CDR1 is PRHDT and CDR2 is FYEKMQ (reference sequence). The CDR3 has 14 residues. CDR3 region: CASSLTREFSNLYF. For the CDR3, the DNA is TGTGCCAGCAGCTTAACCAGGGAGTTTTCTAACCTCTACTTC.

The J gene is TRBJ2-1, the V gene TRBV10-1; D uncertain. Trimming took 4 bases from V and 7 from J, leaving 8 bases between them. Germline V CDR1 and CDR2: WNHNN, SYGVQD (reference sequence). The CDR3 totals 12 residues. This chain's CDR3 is CASSATRNEQFF. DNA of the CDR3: TGCGCCAGCAGTGCAACAAGGAATGAGCAGTTCTTC.

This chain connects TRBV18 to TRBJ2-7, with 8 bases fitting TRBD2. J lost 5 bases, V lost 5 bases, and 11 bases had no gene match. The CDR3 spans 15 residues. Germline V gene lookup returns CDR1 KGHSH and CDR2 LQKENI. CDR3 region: CASSSLPGLVHEQYF. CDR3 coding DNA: TGTGCCAGCTCATCCCTCCCGGGACTAGTCCACGAGCAGTACTTC.

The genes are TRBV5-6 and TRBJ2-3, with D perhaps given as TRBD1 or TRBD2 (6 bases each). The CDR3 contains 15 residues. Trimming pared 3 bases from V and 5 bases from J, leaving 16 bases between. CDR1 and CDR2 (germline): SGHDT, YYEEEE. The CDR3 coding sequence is TGTGCCAGCAGCTCGTTCGGGGGCGCGGGAGATACGCAGTATTTT. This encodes CASSSFGGAGDTQYF.

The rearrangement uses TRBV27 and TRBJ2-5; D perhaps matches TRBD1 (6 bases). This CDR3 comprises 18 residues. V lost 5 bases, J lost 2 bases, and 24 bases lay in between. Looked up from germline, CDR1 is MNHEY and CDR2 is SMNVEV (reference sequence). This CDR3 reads CASSPNPRTAGPQETQYF. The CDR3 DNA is TGTGCCAGCAGTCCGAACCCCCGGACAGCCGGCCCTCAAGAGACCCAGTACTTC.

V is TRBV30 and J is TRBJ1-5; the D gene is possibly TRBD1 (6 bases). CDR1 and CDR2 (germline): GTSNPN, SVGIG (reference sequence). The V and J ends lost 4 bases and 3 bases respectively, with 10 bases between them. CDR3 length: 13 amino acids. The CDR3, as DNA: TGTGCCTGGAAAGGGGGGGACAATCAGCCCCAGCATTTT. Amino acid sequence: CAWKGGDNQPQHF.

CDR3 coding DNA: TGTGCCAGTAAGGGGAGAGGAGATCCAATTAACTATGGCTACACCTTC. As protein: CASKGRGDPINYGYTF. This chain joins TRBV19 and TRBJ1-2, with D tentatively TRBD1 (5 bases). The germline CDR1 and CDR2 sequences are LNHDA and SQIVND (reference sequence). The CDR3 loop spans 16 amino acids. Between the trimmed V and J ends, which lost 7 bases and 1 base, there was a span of 19 bases.

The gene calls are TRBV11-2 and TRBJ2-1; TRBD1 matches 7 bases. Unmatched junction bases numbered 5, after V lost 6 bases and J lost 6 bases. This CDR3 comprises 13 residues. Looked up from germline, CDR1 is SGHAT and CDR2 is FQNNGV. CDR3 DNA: TGTGCCAGCAGTTATACAGGGGCCAATGAGCAGTTCTTC. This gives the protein CASSYTGANEQFF.

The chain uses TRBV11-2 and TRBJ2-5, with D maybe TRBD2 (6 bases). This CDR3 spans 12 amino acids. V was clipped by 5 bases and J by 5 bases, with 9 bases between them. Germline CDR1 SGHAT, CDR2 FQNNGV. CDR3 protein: CASSQRGETQYF. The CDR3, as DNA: TGTGCCAGCAGCCAACGGGGGGAGACCCAGTACTTC.

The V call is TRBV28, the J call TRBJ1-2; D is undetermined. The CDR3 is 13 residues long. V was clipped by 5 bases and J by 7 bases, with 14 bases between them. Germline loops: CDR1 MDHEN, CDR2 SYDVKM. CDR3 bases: TGTGCCAGCAGTCCCGAGTTGATGGGTGGCTACACCTTC. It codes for CASSPELMGGYTF.

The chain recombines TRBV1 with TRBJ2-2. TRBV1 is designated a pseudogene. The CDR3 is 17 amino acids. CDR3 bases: TGCACCAGCAGCCAAGTTAATCCGGGACCTACGACCGGGGAGCTGTTTTTT. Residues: CTSSQVNPGPTTGELFF.

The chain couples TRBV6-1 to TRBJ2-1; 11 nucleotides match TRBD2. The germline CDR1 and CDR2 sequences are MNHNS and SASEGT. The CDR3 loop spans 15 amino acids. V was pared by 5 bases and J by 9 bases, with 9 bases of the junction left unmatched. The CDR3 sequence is CASSHLAGGGSEQFF. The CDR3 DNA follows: TGTGCCAGCAGTCATCTAGCGGGAGGTGGTAGTGAGCAGTTCTTC.

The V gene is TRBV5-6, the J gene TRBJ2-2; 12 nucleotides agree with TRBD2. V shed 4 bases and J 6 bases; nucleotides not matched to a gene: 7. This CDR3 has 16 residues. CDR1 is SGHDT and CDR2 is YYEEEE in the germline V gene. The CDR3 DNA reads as TGTGCCAGCAGCCTACTAGCGGGGGGTGACGCCGGGGAGCTGTTTTTT. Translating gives CASSLLAGGDAGELFF.